This is a list of T cell receptor beta chains from one sample in a study of blood T cells in healthy people across ages. A single record per CDR3 protein comes from TCRdb applying MiXCR to the 5' RACE reads. The sample includes hundreds of thousands of distinct CDR3 sequences, about 30% of them seen just once. The sample taken for sequencing was blood. The receptors originated from a woman aged 80 or older in good health. CDR3s include the opening cysteine and the closing phenylalanine or tryptophan.

j_call,v_call,cdr3_aa
TRBJ1-1,TRBV25-1,CASSDPPDGAFF
TRBJ1-1,TRBV5-6,CASSYRFTEAFF
TRBJ2-1,TRBV19,CASSIGSGWGNEQFF
TRBJ2-1,TRBV30,CAWSFLGGLDNEQFF
TRBJ2-7,TRBV20-1,CSARDMTAGRYEQYF
TRBJ1-5,TRBV2,CASSEGGSRQPQHF
TRBJ2-5,TRBV6-5,CAASQGAWETQYF
TRBJ2-3,TRBV11-2,CASSISGDLTDTQYF
TRBJ2-1,TRBV7-3,CASSPGRAASYNEQFF
TRBJ1-5,TRBV18,CASSDNYNQPQHF
TRBJ1-3,TRBV29-1,CSVEARQGSVGNTIYF
TRBJ2-1,TRBV4-2,CASSQVPAGSYNEQFF
TRBJ1-4,TRBV7-2,CASSLATSTNEKLFF
TRBJ2-5,TRBV7-2,CASSLASGGMRETQYF
TRBJ2-1,TRBV5-1,CASSLDPGTGFNEQFF
TRBJ2-1,TRBV30,CAWVGSSYNEQFF
TRBJ1-2,TRBV7-9,CASSFIAQGAHGYTF
TRBJ2-6,TRBV10-3,CAITPSGANVLTF
TRBJ2-5,TRBV4-1,CASRLEAEETQYF
TRBJ2-2,TRBV20-1,CSVRGASGRARSDTGELFF
TRBJ2-3,TRBV29-1,CSVSTGVTDTQYF
TRBJ1-1,TRBV7-2,CASSLTAPVEAFF
TRBJ2-3,TRBV2,CASSFPLDRGLAGAHDYSPQYF
TRBJ1-5,TRBV20-1,CSARVPGGGYQPQHF
TRBJ2-1,TRBV7-2,CASSPRAGAYNEQFF
TRBJ1-1,TRBV10-3,CAISGSVNTEAFF
TRBJ2-1,TRBV7-9,CASSPSGQPTRNNEQFF
TRBJ2-4,TRBV30,CAWSEPPRAKNIQYF
TRBJ2-5,TRBV4-1,CASSPSPGQRLVAYF
TRBJ2-1,TRBV4-1,CASSQVGTSGVDEQFF
TRBJ1-6,TRBV6-1,CASSPLLYNSPLHF
TRBJ1-2,TRBV4-3,CASSLELGLGTGYTF
TRBJ2-1,TRBV20-1,CSARQREGLSYNEQFF
TRBJ2-1,TRBV2,CASSETPGLAGGLEQFF
TRBJ1-2,TRBV20-1,CSARPQAGEGYTF
TRBJ1-1,TRBV5-6,CASSWTGTRTTEAFF
TRBJ1-5,TRBV4-2,CASSQVADSNQPQHF
TRBJ2-3,TRBV11-2,CASSLSEAGDGDTQYF
TRBJ2-1,TRBV5-6,CASRPSSYNEQFF
TRBJ1-1,TRBV7-9,CASSLIRAANTEAFF
TRBJ2-7,TRBV29-1,CSVRTSADEQYF
TRBJ1-3,TRBV9,CASSVGAWQHSGNTTYF
TRBJ2-6,TRBV5-1,CASSSVAGANVLTF
TRBJ1-1,TRBV11-2,CASSGPSGQDNTEAFF
TRBJ2-2,TRBV20-1,CSASPSGVIYTGELFF
TRBJ1-1,TRBV5-1,CASSLAGPNTEAFF
TRBJ2-3,TRBV29-1,CSVEDLVSPDTQYF
TRBJ2-7,TRBV27,CASSLGQESYEQYF
TRBJ2-1,TRBV5-1,CASSPGASGGYNEQFF
TRBJ1-1,TRBV6-5,CASSLDPRGTEAFF
TRBJ2-7,TRBV20-1,CSAIISGGRYNEQYF
TRBJ1-2,TRBV6-6,CASRVGGTEFYGYTF
TRBJ2-2,TRBV9,CASSDWTPGGELFF
TRBJ1-2,TRBV20-1,CSARDRPGYTF
TRBJ1-2,TRBV30,CAWSRQQYNYGYTF